Listed here is a single T cell receptor (beta chain). Its antigen is not known. Trimming took off 9 bases at V and 5 bases at J, with 13 bases between the two ends. The CDR3 is 12 amino acids. The germline V gene has CDR1 MGHDK and CDR2 SYGVNS. The sample is drawn from a study of T cells in Graves' hyperthyroidism and ophthalmopathy. Authors of the study amplified TCR beta CDR3 regions from RNA transcripts. HTBI primers were employed in a first-round RT-PCR of the TCR CDR3. TCRdb re-analysed the multiplex PCR reads in MiXCR, keeping a single row per CDR3 protein. The sample carries hundreds of thousands of distinct CDR3 sequences, 40% to 55% recorded once. Study-wide points: A model built on 13 V-J features separated ophthalmopathy from stable hyperthyroidism.

The source of this sequence is a woman between 18 and 30 years old with Graves' hyperthyroidism. The chain is built from TRBV25-1 and TRBJ1-2; D possibly corresponds to TRBD1 (6 bases). Sequencing was performed on peripheral blood or thyroid tissue (not recorded which). The CDR3 region is CASARTAYGYTF. The CDR3 DNA reads as TGTGCCAGTGCAAGGACAGCGTATGGCTACACCTTC.